Presented here are 28 T cell receptor beta chains from one specimen sequenced in a study of OX40 agonist ivuxolimab in advanced cancers. The method was immunoSEQ multiplex PCR; TCRdb's version includes in-frame clones alone and lacks a portion of them. The sample lists over 60,000 clones, roughly 80% seen once, with 6.5% to 7.5% in the top ten. Specimen: CD4+ or CD8+ T cells sorted from blood, collected in a trial of the OX40 agonist ivuxolimab. These receptors all stem from an adult with an advanced solid tumor such as melanoma, head and neck, liver or kidney cancer.

The chain carries TRBV21-1 and TRBJ1-1; the table's D call, TRBD1, has no DNA check behind it. TRBV21-1 is a pseudogene segment. The CDR3 is 15 residues long. Here the CDR3 reads CASSKALARNTEAFF. CDR3 bases: TGTGCCAGCAGCAAGGCCCTCGCAAGGAACACTGAAGCTTTCTTT.

The gene calls are TRBV7-8 and TRBJ2-5; TRBD2 might be the D (8 bases). V shed 3 bases and J shed 5 bases, with 19 bases lying between them. The CDR3 length is 16 residues. Germline V CDR1 and CDR2: SGHVS, FQNEAQ. The DNA for the CDR3 is TGTGCCAGCAGCTTGAGCGGGGGCTCAGGGGGGGAGACCCAGTACTTC. This gives the protein CASSLSGGSGGETQYF.

The chain recombines TRBV5-4 with TRBJ2-7; D unclear. Trimming took off 0 bases at V and 0 bases at J, with 4 bases between the two ends. CDR3 length equals 13 residues. Germline lookup yields CDR1 SGHNT and CDR2 YYREEE (reference sequence). The CDR3 sequence: CASSLVGSYEQYV. DNA for the CDR3: TGTGCCAGCAGCTTGGTTGGCTCCTACGAGCAGTACGTC.

V is TRBV6-5 and J is TRBJ1-1; D ambiguous. In germline, CDR1 is MNHEY, CDR2 SVGAGI. CDR3 length: 15 residues. The germline V and J ends were trimmed by 0 bases and 0 bases, with 8 bases remaining between them. CDR3 sequence: CASSYSGGLNTEAFF. CDR3 in DNA: TGTGCCAGCAGTTACTCTGGTGGGTTGAACACTGAAGCTTTCTTT.

The chain links TRBV4-3 to TRBJ2-1; D is possibly TRBD1 (6 bases). Trimming removed 0 bases from V and 4 bases from J, with 10 bases in between. Germline assignment: CDR1 LGHNA and CDR2 YSLEER. CDR3 length equals 15 residues. The CDR3 sequence is CASSQDKGDYNEQFF. As DNA, the CDR3 is TGCGCCAGCAGCCAAGATAAGGGGGATTACAATGAGCAGTTCTTC.

The V and J genes are TRBV5-8 and TRBJ2-2; no reliable D call. CDR1 SGHTS and CDR2 YDEGEE come from the germline V gene. This CDR3 is 15 amino acids long. The V gene lost 3 bases and the J gene lost 0 bases, with 9 bases spanning the gap. For the CDR3, the DNA is TGTGCCAGCAGCTATGGCATTACGAACACCGGGGAGCTGTTTTTT. Translated, it gives CASSYGITNTGELFF.

J is TRBJ2-3 and V is TRBV28, with D unclear. V lost 6 bases to trimming and J lost 0 bases, with 4 bases between them. The CDR3 covers 12 residues. From germline, CDR1 is MDHEN and CDR2 SYDVKM. Written as DNA, the CDR3 is TGTGCCAGCAGATCTAGCACAGATACGCAGTATTTT. Amino acid sequence: CASRSSTDTQYF. Full variable domain (remainder filled in from reference TRBV28 and TRBJ2-3): DVKVTQSSRYLVKRTGEKVFLECVQDMDHENMFWYRQDPGLGLRLIYFSYDVKMKEKGDIPEGYSVSREKKERFSLILESASTNQTSMYLCASRSSTDTQYFGPGTRLTVL.

This chain links TRBV9 with TRBJ2-7; 7 bases are a match to TRBD2. This CDR3 contains 14 residues. Per germline, CDR1 SGDLS and CDR2 YYNGEE. V dropped 0 bases and J dropped 6; count of bases not matched to a gene: 6. The CDR3 region has the DNA TGTGCCAGCAGCGTAGGTGGCGGGAGCGGCGAGCAGTACTTC. This encodes CASSVGGGSGEQYF.

V usage is TRBV5-1 and J usage is TRBJ2-1, with 10 nucleotides matching TRBD2. Germline V gene data show CDR1 as SGHRS and CDR2 as YFSETQ. The V gene end was trimmed by 0 bases and the J gene end by 7 bases; junction bases not matched to a gene: 7. The CDR3 consists of 16 residues. The CDR3: CASSLVALAGENEQFF. CDR3 sequence (DNA): TGCGCCAGCAGCTTGGTGGCCCTAGCGGGGGAGAATGAGCAGTTCTTC.

The chain joins TRBV6-1 to TRBJ1-2; D unresolved. Germline V gene data show CDR1 as MNHNS and CDR2 as SASEGT. There are 15 residues in the CDR3. Trimming pared 5 bases from V and 0 bases from J, leaving 13 bases between. CDR3 sequence reads: CASSPGPLANYGYTF. In nucleotides, the CDR3 is TGTGCCAGCAGTCCTGGACCGTTAGCTAACTATGGCTACACCTTC.

The J gene is TRBJ2-5, the V gene TRBV29-1; D unclear. Trimming took off 0 bases at V and 5 bases at J, with 7 bases between the two ends. Germline CDR1 reads SQVTM; CDR2 reads ANQGSEA. This CDR3 spans 12 amino acids. The CDR3, as DNA: TGCAGCGTTGAAGAAGGGCGGGAGACCCAGTACTTC. It yields the protein CSVEEGRETQYF. The full variable domain, in which reference TRBV29-1 and TRBJ2-5 provide the parts outside the CDR3, is SAVISQKPSRDICQRGTSLTIQCQVDSQVTMMFWYRQQPGQSLTLIATANQGSEATYESGFVIDKFPISRPNLTFSTLTVSNMSPEDSSIYLCSVEEGRETQYFGPGTRLLVL.

The V gene is TRBV2, the J gene TRBJ1-1; 8 bases match TRBD1. Unmatched junction bases numbered 6, after V lost 6 bases and J lost 3 bases. From germline, CDR1 is SNHLY and CDR2 FYNNEI. This CDR3 has 14 residues. The CDR3 sequence: CASRETGEYTEAFF. The DNA for the CDR3 is TGTGCCAGCAGGGAGACAGGGGAATACACTGAAGCTTTCTTT.

The chain is built from TRBV18 and TRBJ2-4; TRBD1 aligns across 8 bases. Germline V gene data show CDR1 as KGHSH and CDR2 as LQKENI. The CDR3 has 15 residues. V was clipped by 0 bases and J by 4 bases; unmatched bases: 2. The CDR3 DNA is TGTGCCAGCTCACCACCGGACAGGGATAAAAACATTCAGTACTTC. It codes for CASSPPDRDKNIQYF.

The chain recombines TRBV15 with TRBJ2-5; TRBD1 agrees at 8 bases. The end of the DNA is better explained by TRBJ2-7, so the J call may be wrong. CDR1 and CDR2 from the germline V gene are LNHNV and YYDKDF (reference sequence). CDR3 size: 14 residues. The CDR3 DNA sequence: TGTGCCACCAGCAGCGCTACAGGGGGCTACGAGCAGTACTTC. This sequence encodes CATSSATGGYEQYF.

The genes are TRBV2 and TRBJ2-5; 7 bases are shared with TRBD1. CDR3 length: 16 residues. V shed 4 bases and J 5 bases; nucleotides not matched to a gene: 13. The germline gives CDR1 SNHLY, CDR2 FYNNEI. CDR3 coding DNA: TGTGCCAGCAGTGTCACAGGGGTCCAACGGGCGGAGACCCAGTACTTC. Protein sequence: CASSVTGVQRAETQYF.

The chain is built from TRBV6-1 and TRBJ2-5; D call uncertain. Trimming cost V 1 base and J 6 bases, with 9 bases left between them. This CDR3 region has 13 residues. The germline V gene has CDR1 MNHNS and CDR2 SASEGT. CDR3 in amino acids: CASSEGFPQTQYF. The CDR3 nucleotides are TGTGCCAGCAGTGAAGGGTTCCCACAGACCCAGTACTTC.

This clone came up once. V and J are TRBV5-4 and TRBJ2-5; 9 bases are shared with TRBD2. CDR1 and CDR2 from the germline V gene are SGHNT and YYREEE (reference sequence). CDR3 length: 17 amino acids. V shed 4 bases and J 11 bases; nucleotides not matched to a gene: 21. The CDR3 DNA follows: TGTGCCAGCAGCCAAGCTGGGGATAGCGGGGGAGTTTGGGAGCAGTACTTC. Residues: CASSQAGDSGGVWEQYF.

This clone was recorded only once. The V and J genes are TRBV11-2 and TRBJ1-1; D possibly corresponds to TRBD1 (5 bases). Germline V gene sequence: CDR1 SGHAT, CDR2 FQNNGV. V lost 3 bases to trimming and J lost 7 bases, with 9 bases between them. There are 12 residues in the CDR3. Here the CDR3 reads CASSFQGLEAFF. The CDR3 region has the DNA TGTGCCAGCAGCTTTCAGGGTCTTGAAGCTTTCTTT. Drawing the rest from reference TRBV11-2 and TRBJ1-1, the complete variable domain is EAGVAQSPRYKIIEKRQSVAFWCNPISGHATLYWYQQILGQGPKLLIQFQNNGVVDDSQLPKDRFSAERLKGVDSTLKIQPAKLEDSAVYLCASSFQGLEAFFGQGTRLTVV.

This chain joins TRBV11-2 and TRBJ2-2, with D perhaps TRBD2 (6 bases). The V gene's germline CDR1 is SGHAT and CDR2 FQNNGV. V lost 1 base and J 4 bases, leaving 13 bases between the germline ends. CDR3 length equals 16 residues. In nucleotides, the CDR3 is TGTGCCAGCAGCTTAGGTGACGGGGGTGTCACCGGGGAGCTGTTTTTT. Translated: CASSLGDGGVTGELFF. Variable domain in full (rest from reference TRBV11-2 and TRBJ2-2): EAGVAQSPRYKIIEKRQSVAFWCNPISGHATLYWYQQILGQGPKLLIQFQNNGVVDDSQLPKDRFSAERLKGVDSTLKIQPAKLEDSAVYLCASSLGDGGVTGELFFGEGSRLTVL.

The chain recombines TRBV7-8 with TRBJ1-3; D is ambiguous. From germline, CDR1 is SGHVS and CDR2 FQNEAQ. This CDR3 has 13 amino acids. Deletions cut 7 bases from V and 4 bases from J, with 11 bases between. The CDR3 loop reads CASIQNPGNTIYF. The CDR3 DNA follows: TGTGCCAGCATACAAAACCCCGGAAACACCATATATTTT. Using reference TRBV7-8 and TRBJ1-3 for the parts outside the CDR3, the full variable domain is GAGVSQSPRYKVAKRGQDVALRCDPISGHVSLFWYQQALGQGPEFLTYFQNEAQLDKSGLPSDRFFAERPEGSVSTLKIQRTQQEDSAVYLCASIQNPGNTIYFGEGSWLTVV.

This chain connects TRBV30 to TRBJ1-5; tentative D call: TRBD1 (5 bases). Germline CDR1 is GTSNPN and CDR2 is SVGIG (reference sequence). The V end was cut by 2 bases, the J end by 7 bases, with 12 bases between. CDR3 length equals 13 residues. CDR3: CAWSSTDRQPQHF. CDR3 nucleotides: TGTGCCTGGAGTTCGACAGATCGGCAGCCCCAGCATTTT.

In this sample, this clone turned up a few times. V gene TRBV11-2 combines with J gene TRBJ2-1; D remains ambiguous. Germline V gene sequence: CDR1 SGHAT, CDR2 FQNNGV. This CDR3 spans 15 amino acids. Trimming cost V 4 bases and J 2 bases, with 12 bases left between them. CDR3 in amino acids: CASSSGPIAYNEQFF. The CDR3, as DNA: TGTGCCAGCAGCTCGGGCCCGATAGCCTACAATGAGCAGTTCTTC. Full variable domain (rest looked up from reference TRBV11-2 and TRBJ2-1): EAGVAQSPRYKIIEKRQSVAFWCNPISGHATLYWYQQILGQGPKLLIQFQNNGVVDDSQLPKDRFSAERLKGVDSTLKIQPAKLEDSAVYLCASSSGPIAYNEQFFGPGTRLTVL.

The rearrangement joins TRBV7-6 to TRBJ1-2; tentatively, D is TRBD1 (5 bases). V was shortened by 0 bases and J by 1 base, with 15 bases between the two germline ends. Per the germline V gene, CDR1 is SGHVS and CDR2 is FNYEAQ. This CDR3 spans 17 amino acids. CDR3 in DNA: TGTGCCAGCAGCTTAGCGGCTTGGGGCGAGGGTAACTATGGCTACACCTTC. Residues: CASSLAAWGEGNYGYTF. The full variable domain, its missing parts supplied by reference TRBV7-6 and TRBJ1-2, is GAGVSQSPRYKVTKRGQDVALRCDPISGHVSLYWYRQALGQGPEFLTYFNYEAQQDKSGLPNDRFSAERPEGSISTLTIQRTEQRDSAMYRCASSLAAWGEGNYGYTFGSGTRLTVV.

This clone has just one count. V and J are TRBV5-1 and TRBJ2-7; 7 bases fit TRBD1. Germline CDR1 SGHRS, CDR2 YFSETQ. The V gene end was trimmed by 5 bases and the J gene end by 6 bases; junction bases not matched to a gene: 8. This CDR3 contains 13 residues. CDR3 coding DNA: TGCGCCAGCAGGCACGACAGGGTGGGCGAGCAGTACGTC. This encodes CASRHDRVGEQYV.

The chain combines TRBV7-9 with TRBJ1-1; tentative D call: TRBD1 (5 bases). The CDR3 is 16 residues long. Germline V lookup: CDR1 SEHNR, CDR2 FQNEAQ (reference sequence). Trimming pared 6 bases from V and 4 bases from J, leaving 21 bases between. This CDR3 reads CASRLDGALETTEAFF. The CDR3 bases are TGTGCCAGCAGACTTGATGGGGCGCTTGAGACCACTGAAGCTTTCTTT.

CDR3 sequence reads: CASSDTGQDYSGNTIYF. CDR3 sequence (DNA): TGTGCCAGCAGTGATACGGGACAGGACTACTCTGGAAACACCATATATTTT. The chain couples TRBV28 to TRBJ1-3, with 8 bases aligning to TRBD1. V lost 5 bases to trimming and J lost 0 bases; unmatched junction nucleotides: 9. The CDR3 has 17 residues. Germline CDR1 and CDR2: MDHEN and SYDVKM.

V is TRBV29-1 and J is TRBJ2-3, with D unclear. V was shortened by 2 bases and J by 5 bases, with 14 bases between the two germline ends. This CDR3 contains 14 residues. Germline V gene data show CDR1 as SQVTM and CDR2 as ANQGSEA. CDR3 nucleotides: TGCAGCGTTGAACACTGGGTCTTTAGAGATACGCAGTATTTT. Translated, it gives CSVEHWVFRDTQYF.

The chain couples TRBV9 to TRBJ2-3; either TRBD1 or TRBD2 may fit D (7 bases each). V lost 4 bases and J 0 bases, leaving 15 bases between the germline ends. The CDR3 length is 16 residues. The germline V gene encodes CDR1 SGDLS and CDR2 YYNGEE. The CDR3 region is CASSPRQGLSTDTQYF. The CDR3, as DNA: TGTGCCAGCAGCCCCCGACAGGGACTAAGCACAGATACGCAGTATTTT.